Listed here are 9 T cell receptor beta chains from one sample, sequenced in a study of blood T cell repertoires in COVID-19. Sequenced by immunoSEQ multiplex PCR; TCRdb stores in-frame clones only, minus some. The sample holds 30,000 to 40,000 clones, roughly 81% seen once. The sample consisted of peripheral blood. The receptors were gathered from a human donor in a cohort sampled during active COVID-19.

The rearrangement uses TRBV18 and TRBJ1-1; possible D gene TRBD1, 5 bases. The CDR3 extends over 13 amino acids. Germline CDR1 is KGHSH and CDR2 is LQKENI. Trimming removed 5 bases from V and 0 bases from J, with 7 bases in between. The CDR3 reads CASSGALNTEAFF. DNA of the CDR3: TGTGCCAGCTCAGGGGCATTGAACACTGAAGCTTTCTTT.

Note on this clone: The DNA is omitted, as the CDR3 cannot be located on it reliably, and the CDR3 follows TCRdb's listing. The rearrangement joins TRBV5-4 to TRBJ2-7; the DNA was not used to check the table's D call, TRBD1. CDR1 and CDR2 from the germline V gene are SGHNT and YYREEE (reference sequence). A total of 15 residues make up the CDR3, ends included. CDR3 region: CASSLVGQGAGGEYF.

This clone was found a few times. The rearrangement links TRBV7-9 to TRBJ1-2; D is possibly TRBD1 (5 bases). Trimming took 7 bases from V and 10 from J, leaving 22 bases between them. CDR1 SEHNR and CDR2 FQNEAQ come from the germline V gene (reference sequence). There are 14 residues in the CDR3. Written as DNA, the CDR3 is TGTGCCAGCACCAATTCGGGGGGTGTTTCGGACTACACCTTC. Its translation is CASTNSGGVSDYTF.

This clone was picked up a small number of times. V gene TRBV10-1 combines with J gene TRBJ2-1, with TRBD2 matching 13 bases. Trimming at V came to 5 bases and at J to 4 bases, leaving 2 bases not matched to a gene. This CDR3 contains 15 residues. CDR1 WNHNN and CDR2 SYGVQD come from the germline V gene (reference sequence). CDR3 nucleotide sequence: TGCGCCAGCAGTCCGACTAGCGGGAGGTACAATGAGCAGTTCTTC. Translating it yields CASSPTSGRYNEQFF.

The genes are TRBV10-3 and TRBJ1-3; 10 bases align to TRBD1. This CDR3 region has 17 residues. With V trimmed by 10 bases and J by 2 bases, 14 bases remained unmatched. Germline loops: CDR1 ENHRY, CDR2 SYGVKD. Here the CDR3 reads CATGQGVSLRPGNTIYF. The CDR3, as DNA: TGTGCCACCGGACAGGGGGTTTCCCTTCGACCTGGAAACACCATATATTTT.

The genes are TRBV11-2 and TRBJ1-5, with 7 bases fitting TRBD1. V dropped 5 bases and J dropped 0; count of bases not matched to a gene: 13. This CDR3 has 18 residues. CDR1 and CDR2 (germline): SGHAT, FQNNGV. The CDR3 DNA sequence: TGTGCCAGCAGCCTGGGACAGCCGAACCTCTATAGCAATCAGCCCCAGCATTTT. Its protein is CASSLGQPNLYSNQPQHF.

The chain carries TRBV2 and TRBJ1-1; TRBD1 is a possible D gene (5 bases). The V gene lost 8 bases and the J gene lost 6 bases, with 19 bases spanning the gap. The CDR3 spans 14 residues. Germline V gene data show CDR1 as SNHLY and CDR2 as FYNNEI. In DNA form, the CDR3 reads TGTGCCAGCTACCTTGTACGGGGGATCGCTGAAGCTTTCTTT. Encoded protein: CASYLVRGIAEAFF.

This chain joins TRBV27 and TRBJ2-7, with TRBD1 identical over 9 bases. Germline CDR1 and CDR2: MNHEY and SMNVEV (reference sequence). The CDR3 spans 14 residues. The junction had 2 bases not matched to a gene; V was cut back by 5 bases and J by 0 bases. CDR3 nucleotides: TGTGCCAGCAGTACGACAGGGGGCTCCTACGAGCAGTACTTC. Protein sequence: CASSTTGGSYEQYF.

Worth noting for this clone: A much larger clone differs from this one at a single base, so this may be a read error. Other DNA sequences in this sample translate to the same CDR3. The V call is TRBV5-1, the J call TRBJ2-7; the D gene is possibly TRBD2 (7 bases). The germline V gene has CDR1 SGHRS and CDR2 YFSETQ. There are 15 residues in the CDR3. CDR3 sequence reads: CARSLPGGGGYEQYF. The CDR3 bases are TGCGCCCGCAGCTTGCCCGGGGGCGGGGGCTACGAGCAGTACTTC.